Presented here are 31 T cell receptor beta chains from one specimen sequenced in a study of human T cells and chemical hapten exposure. Time point denoted: pre-sensitization, week 0. The treatment is: therapeutic diphenylcyclopropenone sensitization with weekly scalp DPC. TCRdb re-called the RACE reads through MiXCR, storing one row per CDR3 protein. The data contain some 200,000 distinct CDR3 sequences, around 30% of them singletons. The specimen comprised whole blood, sampled in connection with sensitization to the hapten diphenylcyclopropenone (DPC). Receptors originate from a woman in her 30s with alopecia areata. Some clones in this sample may be carry-over from other donors' samples.

Worth noting for this clonotype: At one boundary the junction diverges from the germline segment, which might be a read error. V is TRBV28 and J is TRBJ1-5; TRBD1 might be the D (5 bases). The germline CDR1 and CDR2 sequences are MDHEN and SYDVKM. The CDR3 covers 14 residues. The CDR3 DNA reads as TGTGTCAGCAACCTCAGGGTAGCAGCTCAGCCCCAGCATTTT. Protein sequence: CVSNLRVAAQPQHF. Full variable domain (remainder filled in from reference TRBV28 and TRBJ1-5): DVKVTQSSRYLVKRTGEKVFLECVQDMDHENMFWYRQDPGLGLRLIYFSYDVKMKEKGDIPEGYSVSREKKERFSLILESASTNQTSMYLCVSNLRVAAQPQHFGDGTRLSIL.

DNA of the CDR3: TGCAGCTCCGCCGGGACAGGGATCAATGAGCAGTTCTTC. It translates to CSSAGTGINEQFF. The chain carries TRBV29-1 and TRBJ2-1, with 9 bases fitting TRBD1. Germline assignment: CDR1 SQVTM and CDR2 ANQGSEA. The CDR3 consists of 13 residues. J gave up 6 bases and V 8 bases, and 8 bases lay outside the gene matches.

Here the CDR3 DNA reads TGTGCCAGCAGTATCGGGAGCAGTGAGACCCAGTACTTC. This sequence encodes CASSIGSSETQYF. The rearrangement links TRBV2 to TRBJ2-5; D possibly corresponds to TRBD2 (6 bases). With 5 bases removed from V and 5 bases from J, the gap between germline ends came to 12 bases. CDR3 length: 13 amino acids. CDR1 is SNHLY, CDR2 FYNNEI, per germline.

J is TRBJ2-5 and V is TRBV20-1; TRBD1 agrees at 9 bases. The V segment lost 1 base and the J segment 5 bases; nucleotides outside the gene matches: 5. CDR1 is DFQATT and CDR2 is SNEGSKA in the germline V gene (reference sequence). The CDR3 spans 14 residues. This CDR3 reads CSARGQGVFETQYF. CDR3 sequence (DNA): TGCAGTGCTAGAGGACAGGGGGTTTTTGAGACCCAGTACTTC.

V and J are TRBV5-1 and TRBJ1-2; 8 bases line up with TRBD1. Looked up from germline, CDR1 is SGHRS and CDR2 is YFSETQ. The CDR3 covers 16 residues. Trimming removed 0 bases from V and 4 bases from J; junction bases left unmatched: 8. CDR3 protein: CASSLGGDRTPYGYTF. CDR3 nucleotides: TGCGCCAGCAGCTTGGGGGGGGACAGGACGCCCTATGGCTACACCTTC.

This chain joins TRBV20-1 and TRBJ2-1; D is uncertain. In germline, CDR1 is DFQATT, CDR2 SNEGSKA (reference sequence). CDR3 length: 10 amino acids. V lost 4 bases, J lost 4 bases, and 2 bases lay in between. The CDR3 reads CSAMYNEQFF. The CDR3 DNA follows: TGCAGTGCTATGTACAATGAGCAGTTCTTC.

The chain links TRBV7-2 to TRBJ1-5, with 9 nucleotides matching TRBD1. CDR3 length equals 16 residues. V dropped 2 bases and J dropped 6; count of bases not matched to a gene: 8. Germline values: CDR1 SGHTA, CDR2 FQGNSA. The CDR3 DNA is TGTGCCAGCAGCTTACGGGCCGACAGGGGGGGTCAGCCCCAGCATTTT. Translated: CASSLRADRGGQPQHF. Drawing the rest from reference TRBV7-2 and TRBJ1-5, the complete variable domain is GAGVSQSPSNKVTEKGKDVELRCDPISGHTALYWYRQSLGQGLEFLIYFQGNSAPDKSGLPSDRFSAERTGGSVSTLTIQRTQQEDSAVYLCASSLRADRGGQPQHFGDGTRLSIL.

There are a few counts of this clonotype. This chain connects TRBV7-8 to TRBJ2-1; 8 bases line up with TRBD2. Germline lookup yields CDR1 SGHVS and CDR2 FQNEAQ. The CDR3 runs to 15 residues. The V segment lost 5 bases and the J segment 6 bases; nucleotides outside the gene matches: 9. CDR3 coding DNA: TGTGCCAGCAGCCACGGGGGACTAGGGTTCAATGAGCAGTTCTTC. This sequence encodes CASSHGGLGFNEQFF. Supplemented by reference TRBV7-8 and TRBJ2-1, the full variable domain reads GAGVSQSPRYKVAKRGQDVALRCDPISGHVSLFWYQQALGQGPEFLTYFQNEAQLDKSGLPSDRFFAERPEGSVSTLKIQRTQQEDSAVYLCASSHGGLGFNEQFFGPGTRLTVL.

This chain joins TRBV7-2 and TRBJ1-4; D remains unclear. The V and J ends lost 4 bases and 1 base respectively, with 10 bases between them. CDR1 is SGHTA and CDR2 is FQGNSA in the germline V gene. The CDR3 is 15 residues long. The CDR3 nucleotides are TGTGCCAGCAGCTCCACTAGAGGAACTAATGAAAAACTGTTTTTT. Translating gives CASSSTRGTNEKLFF.

This chain uses TRBV3-2 with TRBJ2-5; the DNA was not compared with TRBD1, the D call given in the table. TRBV3-2 corresponds to a pseudogene. The length of the CDR3 is 14 residues. The CDR3 DNA is TGTGCCAGCAGCCGTGGGGGGGCCGGGGAGACCCAGTACTTC. It codes for CASSRGGAGETQYF.

The chain has TRBV14 and TRBJ2-1; 11 nucleotides agree with TRBD2. There are 18 residues in the CDR3. V lost 2 bases to trimming and J lost 9 bases; unmatched junction nucleotides: 15. Per the germline V gene, CDR1 is SGHDN and CDR2 is FVKESK. DNA for the CDR3: TGTGCCAGCAGCCAACATCGGCTAGCGGGAGGCCACCGGAGTGAGCAGTTCTTC. Protein sequence: CASSQHRLAGGHRSEQFF.

V and J are TRBV28 and TRBJ2-4; D may correspond to TRBD1 or TRBD2 (6 bases each). The CDR3 is 13 amino acids. CDR1 is MDHEN, CDR2 SYDVKM, per germline. The germline V and J ends were trimmed by 2 bases and 7 bases, with 9 bases remaining between them. The CDR3: CASSLGGRNIQYF. The CDR3 DNA reads TGTGCCAGCAGTTTAGGGGGGCGGAACATTCAGTACTTC.

This clonotype has at least ten counts. The CDR3 coding sequence is TGTGCCAGCTGGAAGGGGGGAGACACCGGGGAGCTGTTTTTT. It codes for CASWKGGDTGELFF. The chain uses TRBV28 and TRBJ2-2; the D call may be TRBD1 or TRBD2 (6 bases each). This CDR3 spans 14 amino acids. V gave up 8 bases and J gave up 3 bases, with 13 bases separating them. Looked up from germline, CDR1 is MDHEN and CDR2 is SYDVKM.

The rearrangement uses TRBV28 and TRBJ1-2; D may be TRBD1 (5 bases). The V gene's germline CDR1 is MDHEN and CDR2 SYDVKM. Trimming took off 2 bases at V and 4 bases at J, with 8 bases between the two ends. The CDR3 runs 13 residues. CDR3 nucleotides: TGTGCCAGCAGTTTACAGGGCCCCTATGGCTACACCTTC. Its protein is CASSLQGPYGYTF.

This chain joins TRBV7-8 and TRBJ2-6, with D unclear. Trimming took off 1 base at V and 0 bases at J, with 13 bases between the two ends. CDR3 length: 18 amino acids. The V gene's germline CDR1 is SGHVS and CDR2 FQNEAQ. This chain's CDR3 is CASSLGPRSFSGANVLTF. DNA of the CDR3: TGTGCCAGCAGCTTAGGCCCCAGGTCCTTCTCTGGGGCCAACGTCCTGACTTTC.

The chain employs TRBV28 and TRBJ2-5, with a tentative D call TRBD2 (5 bases). The V end lost 3 bases, the J end lost 4 bases, and 9 bases lay between the germline ends. Germline CDR1 MDHEN, CDR2 SYDVKM. This CDR3 is 13 amino acids long. CDR3 sequence reads: CASSLRVLETQYF. The CDR3 region has the DNA TGTGCCAGCAGTTTGAGGGTGTTAGAGACCCAGTACTTC.

This clonotype was picked up a small number of times. The CDR3 reads CAISGGGEKLFF. As DNA, the CDR3 is TGTGCCATCAGTGGTGGGGGGGAAAAACTGTTTTTT. The chain has TRBV10-3 and TRBJ1-4; possibly TRBD1 for D (5 bases). The CDR3 is made up of 12 amino acids. The germline V gene has CDR1 ENHRY and CDR2 SYGVKD. Trimming pared 4 bases from V and 8 bases from J, leaving 8 bases between.

This clonotype appeared a few times. This sequence joins TRBV5-1 and TRBJ2-7; TRBD2 is a possible D gene (5 bases). CDR1 is SGHRS, CDR2 YFSETQ, per germline. V dropped 4 bases and J dropped 1 base, with 15 bases sitting between them. CDR3 length: 15 residues. CDR3 sequence: CASSPGLSPSYEQYF. CDR3 bases: TGCGCCAGCAGCCCCGGACTGTCTCCATCCTACGAGCAGTACTTC.

This sequence joins TRBV29-1 and TRBJ1-1; D gene ambiguous. The CDR3 spans 15 residues. The germline CDR1 and CDR2 sequences are SQVTM and ANQGSEA. Trimming pared 2 bases from V and 0 bases from J, leaving 13 bases between. For the CDR3, the DNA is TGCAGCGTTGAAAAGGGCGGGCGGGTGAACACTGAAGCTTTCTTT. Translating it yields CSVEKGGRVNTEAFF.

The chain joins TRBV28 to TRBJ2-1; TRBD1 matches at 10 bases. The CDR3 extends over 15 amino acids. Trimming at V came to 10 bases and at J to 6 bases, leaving 12 bases not matched to a gene. CDR1 and CDR2 (germline): MDHEN, SYDVKM. The CDR3 sequence is CAILSGTGAVNEQFF. As DNA, the CDR3 is TGTGCCATCTTAAGCGGGACAGGGGCGGTCAATGAGCAGTTCTTC. The full variable domain, completed using reference TRBV28 and TRBJ2-1, is DVKVTQSSRYLVKRTGEKVFLECVQDMDHENMFWYRQDPGLGLRLIYFSYDVKMKEKGDIPEGYSVSREKKERFSLILESASTNQTSMYLCAILSGTGAVNEQFFGPGTRLTVL.

The chain combines TRBV19 with TRBJ1-5; 7 nucleotides match TRBD1. The junction had 5 bases not matched to a gene; V was cut back by 5 bases and J by 1 base. Germline-derived CDR1 and CDR2 are LNHDA and SQIVND (reference sequence). The CDR3 covers 15 residues. The CDR3 spells CASSAMGQSNQPQHF. The CDR3 DNA reads TGTGCCAGTAGTGCTATGGGACAGAGCAATCAGCCCCAGCATTTT.

This clonotype was found a few times. The chain uses TRBV5-1 and TRBJ2-3; tentative D call: TRBD1 (6 bases). The length of the CDR3 is 17 residues. Germline V CDR1 and CDR2: SGHRS, YFSETQ. V lost 4 bases and J 4 bases, leaving 22 bases between the germline ends. CDR3 nucleotide sequence: TGCGCCAGCAGCCCAAACATACAGGGATCCGGATCAGATACGCAGTATTTT. It translates to CASSPNIQGSGSDTQYF.

V and J are TRBV4-2 and TRBJ1-1; TRBD1 is a possible D gene (5 bases). The CDR3 loop spans 18 amino acids. The germline CDR1 and CDR2 sequences are LGHNA and YNFKEQ. The V and J ends lost 0 bases and 4 bases respectively, with 21 bases between them. CDR3 sequence reads: CASSQDPAARGVSTEAFF. CDR3 nucleotides: TGTGCCAGCAGCCAAGATCCTGCCGCGAGAGGGGTATCCACTGAAGCTTTCTTT.

This sequence joins TRBV20-1 and TRBJ2-3, with D tentatively TRBD2 (7 bases). This CDR3 region has 14 residues. From germline, CDR1 is DFQATT and CDR2 SNEGSKA (reference sequence). The V gene lost 6 bases and the J gene lost 2 bases, with 15 bases spanning the gap. CDR3: CSAVEAGHTDTQYF. The CDR3 DNA follows: TGCAGTGCAGTGGAAGCGGGACACACAGATACGCAGTATTTT.

This clonotype was seen a few times. This sequence joins TRBV5-1 and TRBJ1-1, with D unclear. Germline V CDR1 and CDR2: SGHRS, YFSETQ. The V gene lost 0 bases and the J gene lost 1 base, with 7 bases spanning the gap. This CDR3 spans 14 amino acids. DNA of the CDR3: TGCGCCAGCAGCTTGGTCTCAGGGAACACTGAAGCTTTCTTT. As protein: CASSLVSGNTEAFF.

This clonotype was observed a handful of times. The J gene is TRBJ2-1, the V gene TRBV7-2; perhaps TRBD1 as D (5 bases). Trimming left V 4 bases short and J 4 bases short, with 14 bases between. The CDR3 contains 15 residues. Germline V gives CDR1 SGHTA, CDR2 FQGNSA. The chain's CDR3 is CASSSGSVMYNEQFF. The CDR3 coding sequence is TGTGCCAGCAGCTCAGGGTCGGTCATGTACAATGAGCAGTTCTTC.

The chain has TRBV9 and TRBJ2-7, with D maybe TRBD2 (6 bases). The CDR3 runs to 15 residues. V was shortened by 0 bases and J by 7 bases, with 17 bases between the two germline ends. Germline V CDR1 and CDR2: SGDLS, YYNGEE. CDR3 sequence reads: CASSVEPGVLGEQYF. CDR3 DNA: TGTGCCAGCAGCGTAGAGCCGGGAGTATTGGGAGAGCAGTACTTC.

The rearrangement uses TRBV5-1 and TRBJ2-5; D remains ambiguous. The germline CDR1 and CDR2 sequences are SGHRS and YFSETQ. Deletions cut 3 bases from V and 5 bases from J, with 11 bases between. There are 13 residues in the CDR3. Here the CDR3 DNA reads TGCGCCAGCAGCTCGTATCCAGAGGAGACCCAGTACTTC. This sequence encodes CASSSYPEETQYF.

This clonotype has just one count. This chain links TRBV6-1 with TRBJ2-7, with D uncertain. The germline gives CDR1 MNHNS, CDR2 SASEGT. This CDR3 has 15 residues. V dropped 6 bases and J dropped 2 bases, with 17 bases sitting between them. The DNA for the CDR3 is TGTGCCAGCAGGAAGGAGTGGCAGGAGACCTACGAGCAGTACTTC. The encoded protein is CASRKEWQETYEQYF.

The CDR3: CASSDGTGEQETQYF. CDR3 in DNA: TGTGCCAGCAGTGACGGGACAGGGGAACAAGAGACCCAGTACTTC. The chain joins TRBV2 to TRBJ2-5, with TRBD1 matching over 10 bases. With 3 bases clipped from V and 2 bases from J, the junction kept 3 bases outside the gene matches. The CDR3 consists of 15 residues. Germline assignment: CDR1 SNHLY and CDR2 FYNNEI.

The chain links TRBV10-3 to TRBJ2-5; TRBD2 matches at 7 bases. Germline loops: CDR1 ENHRY, CDR2 SYGVKD. The CDR3 length is 14 residues. With V trimmed by 2 bases and J by 4 bases, 4 bases remained unmatched. This chain's CDR3 is CAISEREELETQYF. The DNA of the CDR3 is TGTGCCATCAGTGAGCGGGAGGAGCTAGAGACCCAGTACTTC.